This is a list of T cell receptor beta chains from one sample in a study of T cell changes during pregnancy in multiple sclerosis. This table comes from immunoSEQ multiplex PCR, and its TCRdb copy is limited to in-frame clones, with some not included. Of fewer than 30,000 clones detected, 85% to 90% appear once; the ten largest clones hold 8% to 9%. Sequenced material: CD8+ T cells from peripheral blood mononuclear cells, taken in the second trimester of pregnancy. The receptors shown here come from a female donor with multiple sclerosis, enrolled in a pregnancy study. The CDR3 runs from the conserved cysteine through the conserved F or W. A D gene is named only where the DNA matches it firmly. Clone sizes are given selectively: once, few, many, or a class where the clone is expanded.

CDR3 DNA: TGTGCCAGCAGCTTGCCCAGCTCCTACGAGCAGTACTTC
CDR3 protein: CASSLPSSYEQYF
J gene: TRBJ2-7
D gene: NA
V gene: TRBV7-6
clone size: NA

CDR3 DNA: TGCGCCAGCAGCTTGGCCAGGGGCACCGGGGAGCTGTTTTTT
CDR3 protein: CASSLARGTGELFF
J gene: TRBJ2-2
D gene: NA
V gene: TRBV5-1
clone size: NA

CDR3 DNA: TGTGCCAGCAGCTTCACCTCGGCAGATACGCAGTATTTT
CDR3 protein: CASSFTSADTQYF
J gene: TRBJ2-3
D gene: NA
V gene: TRBV13
clone size: once

CDR3 DNA: TGTGCCAGTAGCCTTCCGAATCAGCCCCAGCATTTT
CDR3 protein: CASSLPNQPQHF
J gene: TRBJ1-5
D gene: NA
V gene: TRBV19
clone size: NA

CDR3 DNA: TGTGCCAGCAGTGAAGCGTTGACAGGCCTCTTGAGAAACACCATATATTTT
CDR3 protein: CASSEALTGLLRNTIYF
J gene: TRBJ1-3
D gene: NA
V gene: TRBV2
clone size: NA

CDR3 DNA: TGTGCCAGCAACCCAGGACAGGGGTATGGCTACACCTTC
CDR3 protein: CASNPGQGYGYTF
J gene: TRBJ1-2
D gene: TRBD1
V gene: TRBV9
clone size: once

CDR3 DNA: TGTGCCAGCAGTCCCAGGCAGGGTGGCACTGAAGCTTTCTTT
CDR3 protein: CASSPRQGGTEAFF
J gene: TRBJ1-1
D gene: NA
V gene: TRBV27
clone size: NA

CDR3 DNA: TGTGCCTGGAGTGTCCAAGGGAGTTCACCCCTCCACTTT
CDR3 protein: CAWSVQGSSPLHF
J gene: TRBJ1-6
D gene: NA
V gene: TRBV30
clone size: NA

CDR3 DNA: TGTGCCAGCCAGGGGCTGAACACTGAAGCTTTCTTT
CDR3 protein: CASQGLNTEAFF
J gene: TRBJ1-1
D gene: NA
V gene: TRBV5-6
clone size: once

CDR3 DNA: TGTGCCAGCAGTGCCAAGGGGTCCCTCGGCTACGAGCAGTACTTC
CDR3 protein: CASSAKGSLGYEQYF
J gene: TRBJ2-7
D gene: NA
V gene: TRBV6-1
clone size: few

CDR3 DNA: TGTGCTAGTGGTTTGTTAGAGACAGGGGTTCAAGAGACCCAGTACTTC
CDR3 protein: CASGLLETGVQETQYF
J gene: TRBJ2-5
D gene: TRBD1
V gene: TRBV12-5
clone size: NA

CDR3 DNA: TGTGCCAGCACCGTAAAGGGCCGAAGGGGGAAAGAGACCCAGTACTTC
CDR3 protein: CASTVKGRRGKETQYF
J gene: TRBJ2-5
D gene: NA
V gene: TRBV6-6
clone size: NA

CDR3 DNA: TGTGCCAGCAGCTTAGGCAGCGGGGGGCCCAAGGAGCAGTTCTTC
CDR3 protein: CASSLGSGGPKEQFF
J gene: TRBJ2-1
D gene: TRBD2
V gene: TRBV7-9
clone size: NA

CDR3 DNA: TGTGCCAGCGGAGGACTGCCGAACACTGAAGCTTTCTTT
CDR3 protein: CASGGLPNTEAFF
J gene: TRBJ1-1
D gene: NA
V gene: TRBV27
clone size: NA

CDR3 DNA: TGTGCCAGTAGCCTAATTTGGAGGGCTGACACTGAAGCTTTCTTT
CDR3 protein: CASSLIWRADTEAFF
J gene: TRBJ1-1
D gene: NA
V gene: TRBV19
clone size: once

CDR3 DNA: TGTGCCAGCTCACCGGACAGGGGGGCCCTGGGAGAGACCCAGTACTTC
CDR3 protein: CASSPDRGALGETQYF
J gene: TRBJ2-5
D gene: TRBD1
V gene: TRBV18
clone size: NA

CDR3 DNA: TGTGCCAGCAGCGGGTTACGAGGCAGCGACTACAATGAGCAGTTCTTC
CDR3 protein: CASSGLRGSDYNEQFF
J gene: TRBJ2-1
D gene: NA
V gene: TRBV7-6
clone size: NA

CDR3 DNA: TGTGCCAGCAGTGACTCGAGCGGGGGGGCCGATACGCAGTATTTT
CDR3 protein: CASSDSSGGADTQYF
J gene: TRBJ2-3
D gene: TRBD2
V gene: TRBV6-1
clone size: NA

CDR3 DNA: TGTGCCAGCAGTTACTCTTTGAGGAGCACCGGGGAGCTGTTTTTT
CDR3 protein: CASSYSLRSTGELFF
J gene: TRBJ2-2
D gene: NA
V gene: TRBV6-5
clone size: NA

CDR3 DNA: TGCAGTGCTAGAGACAACTACGAGCAGTACTTC
CDR3 protein: CSARDNYEQYF
J gene: TRBJ2-7
D gene: NA
V gene: TRBV20-1
clone size: NA

CDR3 DNA: TGTGCCAGCCGTGTGGGACAGGTCTCCTACAATGAGCAGTTCTTC
CDR3 protein: CASRVGQVSYNEQFF
J gene: TRBJ2-1
D gene: TRBD1
V gene: TRBV27
clone size: NA

CDR3 DNA: TGTGCCAGCACCGGACTAGCGGGGGGTCCGGCAGAGACCCAGTACTTC
CDR3 protein: CASTGLAGGPAETQYF
J gene: TRBJ2-5
D gene: TRBD2
V gene: TRBV5-6
clone size: NA

CDR3 DNA: TGTGCCAGCAGCTTACTGGGGCCCGGGGAGCTGTTTTTT
CDR3 protein: CASSLLGPGELFF
J gene: TRBJ2-2
D gene: NA
V gene: TRBV7-3
clone size: NA

CDR3 DNA: TGTGCCATCAGTGGAACCGGGACAGACTACGAGCAGTACTTC
CDR3 protein: CAISGTGTDYEQYF
J gene: TRBJ2-7
D gene: TRBD1
V gene: TRBV10-3
clone size: once

CDR3 DNA: TGTGCCAGCAGCCCAGCAGGGGAAGCCGGGGAGCTGTTTTTT
CDR3 protein: CASSPAGEAGELFF
J gene: TRBJ2-2
D gene: NA
V gene: TRBV7-9
clone size: NA

CDR3 DNA: TGTGCCAGCAGCCCTAGGCGGGGACAGGGGGTCTCCTACGAGCAGTACTTC
CDR3 protein: CASSPRRGQGVSYEQYF
J gene: TRBJ2-7
D gene: TRBD1
V gene: TRBV7-8
clone size: NA

CDR3 DNA: TGTGCCAGCAGCTTCGGAGCAACTGAAGCTTTCTTT
CDR3 protein: CASSFGATEAFF
J gene: TRBJ1-1
D gene: NA
V gene: TRBV11-2
clone size: NA

CDR3 DNA: TGTGCCAGCTCACCGAACAGCTACGAGCAGTACTTC
CDR3 protein: CASSPNSYEQYF
J gene: TRBJ2-7
D gene: NA
V gene: TRBV18
clone size: NA

CDR3 DNA: TGTGCCAGCAGCCAATTCGCAGAGGACTATGGCTACACCTTC
CDR3 protein: CASSQFAEDYGYTF
J gene: TRBJ1-2
D gene: NA
V gene: TRBV16
clone size: NA

CDR3 DNA: TGTGCCAGCAGCTGGAGTCAAGGAGGTGAAGCTTTCTTT
CDR3 protein: CASSWSQGGEAFF
J gene: TRBJ1-1
D gene: NA
V gene: TRBV6-1
clone size: once

CDR3 DNA: TGCAGCGTGGGGACAGGTTACAATGAGCAGTTCTTC
CDR3 protein: CSVGTGYNEQFF
J gene: TRBJ2-1
D gene: TRBD1
V gene: TRBV29-1
clone size: NA

CDR3 DNA: TGTGCCAGTAGTCGGGCTAGCGGGTTTCATGAGCAGTTCTTC
CDR3 protein: CASSRASGFHEQFF
J gene: TRBJ2-1
D gene: TRBD2
V gene: TRBV19
clone size: NA

CDR3 DNA: TGTGCCAGCAGCGGGGCGGGGGACAATTCACCCCTCCACTTT
CDR3 protein: CASSGAGDNSPLHF
J gene: TRBJ1-6
D gene: NA
V gene: TRBV11-2
clone size: NA

CDR3 DNA: TGTGCCAGCACTCGGGGGAACACTGAAGCTTTCTTT
CDR3 protein: CASTRGNTEAFF
J gene: TRBJ1-1
D gene: NA
V gene: TRBV2
clone size: NA

CDR3 DNA: TGTGCCAGCAGCTTAGGTGGCAGGGTTAATCCTCCGTACTTC
CDR3 protein: CASSLGGRVNPPYF
J gene: TRBJ2-7
D gene: NA
V gene: TRBV11-2
clone size: once

CDR3 DNA: TGCGCCAGCAGCCAAGATGAGATTCTGAGACAGGGGTTTAACACCGGGGAGCTGTTTTTT
CDR3 protein: CASSQDEILRQGFNTGELFF
J gene: TRBJ2-2
D gene: TRBD1
V gene: TRBV4-3
clone size: NA

CDR3 DNA: TGTGCCTGTCACAGGGACAGCAGTGGCGGAAACACCATATATTTT
CDR3 protein: CACHRDSSGGNTIYF
J gene: TRBJ1-3
D gene: TRBD1
V gene: TRBV30
clone size: NA